These 28 T cell receptor beta chains were sequenced from one sample in a study of cytomegalovirus exposure and HLA in healthy donors. The PCR contained 60 Vbeta and 13 Jbeta primers. Measured with immunoSEQ multiplex PCR; TCRdb has only the in-frame clones, and not every one. The table shows some 200,000 clones, with over 80% occurring only once. The sequencing sample was made of PBMCs. The receptors originated from a middle-aged man in good health and CMV-seropositive.

The genes are TRBV27 and TRBJ2-5; 9 bases agree with TRBD2. CDR1 is MNHEY and CDR2 is SMNVEV in the germline V gene (reference sequence). There are 16 residues in the CDR3. Losses at the gene ends were 4 bases for V and 1 base for J; bases not matched to a gene: 7. The CDR3 nucleotides are TGTGCCAGCAGTTCCTACATAGCGGGGGTCCAAGAGACCCAGTACTTC. It translates to CASSSYIAGVQETQYF.

The chain combines TRBV7-3 with TRBJ2-3, with 15 bases fitting TRBD2. The V and J ends lost 5 bases and 6 bases, in that order; junction bases with no gene match: 3. From germline, CDR1 is SGHTA and CDR2 FQGTGA. The CDR3 has 15 residues. CDR3 sequence: CASSGTSGGRDTQYF. The CDR3 nucleotides are TGTGCCAGCAGCGGGACTAGCGGGGGGAGGGATACGCAGTATTTT.

This clone showed up just once. The chain combines TRBV7-9 with TRBJ1-4; the D is unclear. Germline V gene data show CDR1 as SEHNR and CDR2 as FQNEAQ (reference sequence). V gave up 3 bases and J gave up 0 bases, with 11 bases separating them. The CDR3 consists of 16 residues. For the CDR3, the DNA is TGTGCCAGCAGCTTTGGAGGGATCACAACTAATGAAAAACTGTTTTTT. Translation: CASSFGGITTNEKLFF.

The rearrangement links TRBV9 to TRBJ2-3, with no clear D. In germline, CDR1 is SGDLS, CDR2 YYNGEE. Trimming removed 0 bases at V and 6 bases at J, with 8 bases between. The CDR3 is 13 residues long. DNA for the CDR3: TGTGCCAGCAGCGTAGGGTCCCGGGATACGCAGTATTTT. Protein sequence: CASSVGSRDTQYF.

A few counts support this clone. The J gene is TRBJ1-2, the V gene TRBV10-3; 7 bases are a match to TRBD1. Trimming at V came to 2 bases and at J to 4 bases, leaving 4 bases not matched to a gene. The CDR3 contains 14 residues. The V gene's germline CDR1 is ENHRY and CDR2 SYGVKD. CDR3 in amino acids: CAISERGPSYGYTF. The DNA for the CDR3 is TGTGCCATCAGTGAGAGGGGGCCCTCCTATGGCTACACCTTC.

The V gene is TRBV27, the J gene TRBJ2-7; the D gene is possibly TRBD1 (6 bases). Germline V gives CDR1 MNHEY, CDR2 SMNVEV (reference sequence). The CDR3 is made up of 14 amino acids. V dropped 6 bases and J dropped 2 bases, with 14 bases sitting between them. The CDR3 DNA is TGTGCCAGCAGCTCCGGGACATTTACCTACGAGCAGTACTTC. Translating gives CASSSGTFTYEQYF.

The chain couples TRBV7-8 to TRBJ2-5; TRBD1 matches 8 bases. The germline V gene has CDR1 SGHVS and CDR2 FQNEAQ. Trimming removed 3 bases from V and 2 bases from J; junction bases left unmatched: 5. The CDR3 consists of 15 residues. CDR3 residues: CASSLGQVRQETQYF. The DNA of the CDR3 is TGTGCCAGCAGCTTGGGACAGGTGCGACAAGAGACCCAGTACTTC.

The chain is built from TRBV6-4 and TRBJ1-1, with 7 bases identical to TRBD1. CDR3 length equals 13 residues. Germline V lookup: CDR1 MRHNA, CDR2 SNTAGT. V shed 6 bases and J 4 bases; nucleotides not matched to a gene: 5. The CDR3: CASSATGSTEAFF. DNA of the CDR3: TGTGCCAGCAGCGCGACAGGGAGCACTGAAGCTTTCTTT.

The V and J genes are TRBV9 and TRBJ2-7; D call uncertain. Germline V gene lookup returns CDR1 SGDLS and CDR2 YYNGEE. The CDR3 covers 12 residues. Between the trimmed V and J ends, which lost 0 bases and 3 bases, there was a span of 4 bases. The CDR3 coding sequence is TGTGCCAGCAGCGTAGACGGCTACGAGCAGTACTTC. This sequence encodes CASSVDGYEQYF.

The chain couples TRBV7-6 to TRBJ2-7; no clear D gene. Germline assignment: CDR1 SGHVS and CDR2 FNYEAQ. V lost 0 bases and J lost 0, with 6 bases in between. CDR3 size: 14 residues. The DNA of the CDR3 is TGTGCCAGCAGCTTAGCGGGCAGCTCCTACGAGCAGTACTTC. As protein: CASSLAGSSYEQYF. The entire variable domain, with the rest obtained from reference TRBV7-6 and TRBJ2-7, is as follows: GAGVSQSPRYKVTKRGQDVALRCDPISGHVSLYWYRQALGQGPEFLTYFNYEAQQDKSGLPNDRFSAERPEGSISTLTIQRTEQRDSAMYRCASSLAGSSYEQYFGPGTRLTVT.

This rearrangement joins TRBV6-6 to TRBJ1-1; D is possibly TRBD1 (5 bases). V was pared by 2 bases and J by 1 base, with 8 bases between. The germline V gene encodes CDR1 MNHNY and CDR2 SVGAGI (reference sequence). The CDR3 runs 14 residues. The CDR3 coding sequence is TGTGCCAGCAGTTACCTAGGACAGAACACTGAAGCTTTCTTT. Residues: CASSYLGQNTEAFF.

The chain couples TRBV6-1 to TRBJ2-4; 7 nucleotides line up with TRBD2. The CDR3 has 17 amino acids. V shed 1 base and J 2 bases; nucleotides not matched to a gene: 8. CDR1 and CDR2 from the germline V gene are MNHNS and SASEGT. CDR3 sequence (DNA): TGTGCCAGCAGTGAAGTTGGGGGGGGTGGGACCAAAAACATTCAGTACTTC. It is translated as CASSEVGGGGTKNIQYF.

This rearrangement joins TRBV27 to TRBJ2-7, with D maybe TRBD2 (5 bases). This CDR3 has 15 residues. Trimming cost V 4 bases and J 2 bases, with 15 bases left between them. Germline lookup yields CDR1 MNHEY and CDR2 SMNVEV (reference sequence). The CDR3 here is CASSSREGPPYEQYF. For the CDR3, the DNA is TGTGCCAGCAGTTCCCGGGAAGGGCCTCCCTACGAGCAGTACTTC.

V and J are TRBV7-9 and TRBJ1-4; tentative D call: TRBD1 (5 bases). Germline CDR1 is SEHNR and CDR2 is FQNEAQ (reference sequence). This CDR3 has 15 residues. Trimming cost V 1 base and J 0 bases, with 6 bases left between them. CDR3 sequence (DNA): TGTGCCAGCAGCTTAGTAGGGGCAACTAATGAAAAACTGTTTTTT. This encodes CASSLVGATNEKLFF.

The chain joins TRBV30 to TRBJ1-4; 12 bases map to TRBD1. Looked up from germline, CDR1 is GTSNPN and CDR2 is SVGIG (reference sequence). The CDR3 extends over 14 amino acids. Unmatched junction bases numbered 4, after V lost 4 bases and J lost 7 bases. CDR3 sequence reads: CAWTSGQGAEKLFF. CDR3 sequence (DNA): TGTGCCTGGACTTCGGGACAGGGGGCTGAAAAACTGTTTTTT.

The chain uses TRBV6-1 and TRBJ1-3; D unclear. Per germline, CDR1 MNHNS and CDR2 SASEGT. CDR3 size: 16 residues. V was pared by 3 bases and J by 2 bases, with 14 bases between. For the CDR3, the DNA is TGTGCCAGCAGTGACGCCCCGGTGAAAACTGGAAACACCATATATTTT. Residues: CASSDAPVKTGNTIYF.

This chain links TRBV5-6 with TRBJ1-5; perhaps TRBD1 as D (5 bases). CDR3 length: 16 amino acids. With 1 base removed from V and 2 bases from J, the gap between germline ends came to 13 bases. Per the germline V gene, CDR1 is SGHDT and CDR2 is YYEEEE. The CDR3 spells CASSLFQGSGNQPQHF. The CDR3 DNA reads TGTGCCAGCAGCTTGTTCCAGGGCAGTGGCAATCAGCCCCAGCATTTT.

The V and J genes are TRBV5-6 and TRBJ1-1; D is unresolved. CDR1 is SGHDT and CDR2 is YYEEEE in the germline V gene. The germline V and J ends were trimmed by 0 bases and 3 bases, with 12 bases remaining between them. The CDR3 contains 15 residues. This chain's CDR3 is CASSLGGVFYTEAFF. The CDR3 bases are TGTGCCAGCAGCTTGGGCGGGGTTTTCTACACTGAAGCTTTCTTT.

The gene calls are TRBV20-1 and TRBJ2-7; D is possibly TRBD1 (5 bases). The CDR3 consists of 11 residues. V lost 6 bases and J lost 6, with 12 bases in between. Germline V lookup: CDR1 DFQATT, CDR2 SNEGSKA (reference sequence). The CDR3 sequence: CSAIGQLEQYF. CDR3 DNA sequence: TGCAGTGCCATCGGACAACTCGAGCAGTACTTC.

The V gene is TRBV7-6, the J gene TRBJ1-6; D possibly corresponds to TRBD1 (5 bases). Germline values: CDR1 SGHVS, CDR2 FNYEAQ. The germline V and J ends were trimmed by 1 base and 10 bases, with 17 bases remaining between them. The CDR3 consists of 16 residues. CDR3 nucleotide sequence: TGTGCCAGCAGCTTAGAAGGGGCATTGGGGGGGTCACCCCTCCACTTT. Translated, it gives CASSLEGALGGSPLHF.

This clone was observed a handful of times. V usage is TRBV21-1 and J usage is TRBJ2-5; the table's TRBD2 call for D was not verified on the DNA. TRBV21-1 is designated a pseudogene. The CDR3 covers 14 residues. CDR3: CASSKAEDYGTQYF. The CDR3 bases are TGTGCCAGCAGCAAAGCTGAGGACTACGGGACCCAGTACTTC.

V gene TRBV6-1 combines with J gene TRBJ2-7; the match to TRBD2 covers 8 bases. There are 16 residues in the CDR3. The ends lost 4 bases at V and 0 bases at J; junction bases unmatched: 8. Germline-derived CDR1 and CDR2 are MNHNS and SASEGT. CDR3 amino acids: CASSGPLAGPSYEQYF. The DNA of the CDR3 is TGTGCCAGCAGTGGCCCTTTAGCGGGGCCCTCCTACGAGCAGTACTTC.

This clone was counted only a few times. The rearrangement joins TRBV19 to TRBJ1-6; D is perhaps TRBD1 (5 bases). Germline V CDR1 and CDR2: LNHDA, SQIVND (reference sequence). Trimming shortened V by 3 bases and J by 6 bases, and 15 bases separated the two germline ends. The CDR3 is 16 amino acids. In DNA form, the CDR3 reads TGTGCCAGTAGTATTTATAGGCCAGGGCTTAATTCACCCCTCCACTTT. Its protein product is CASSIYRPGLNSPLHF.

The chain is built from TRBV19 and TRBJ2-7, with 9 positions matching TRBD1. Germline CDR1 is LNHDA and CDR2 is SQIVND (reference sequence). This CDR3 has 14 amino acids. J gave up 6 bases and V 3 bases, and 6 bases lay outside the gene matches. This CDR3 reads CASSMVTGGLEQYF. Written as DNA, the CDR3 is TGTGCCAGTAGTATGGTGACAGGGGGTCTCGAGCAGTACTTC.

V gene TRBV30 combines with J gene TRBJ2-5; possible D gene TRBD1, 5 bases. With 2 bases removed from V and 3 bases from J, the gap between germline ends came to 16 bases. CDR3 size: 15 residues. CDR1 is GTSNPN, CDR2 SVGIG, per germline (reference sequence). CDR3 DNA: TGTGCCTGGAGTTGGTCTGGGGCCCGGGAAGAGACCCAGTACTTC. It translates to CAWSWSGAREETQYF.

This rearrangement joins TRBV11-2 to TRBJ1-1, with D maybe TRBD1 (6 bases). The V end was cut by 5 bases, the J end by 0 bases, with 19 bases between. The CDR3 has 17 residues. Looked up from germline, CDR1 is SGHAT and CDR2 is FQNNGV. The CDR3 sequence: CASSRGVRGAMNTEAFF. The CDR3 coding sequence is TGTGCCAGCAGCCGAGGGGTCAGGGGCGCCATGAACACTGAAGCTTTCTTT.

V is TRBV6-1 and J is TRBJ2-5; perhaps TRBD1 as D (6 bases). The CDR3 loop spans 11 amino acids. V was pared by 9 bases and J by 7 bases, with 12 bases between. The germline gives CDR1 MNHNS, CDR2 SASEGT. The CDR3 region is CASKTGGTQYF. As DNA, the CDR3 is TGTGCCAGTAAGACAGGCGGGACCCAGTACTTC.

This chain links TRBV28 with TRBJ1-2, with 7 bases identical to TRBD1. Germline CDR1 MDHEN, CDR2 SYDVKM. The V and J ends lost 7 bases and 2 bases, in that order; junction bases with no gene match: 4. The CDR3 loop spans 13 amino acids. The CDR3 loop is CASIMTGNYGYTF. In DNA, the CDR3 is TGTGCCAGCATTATGACAGGGAACTATGGCTACACCTTC.